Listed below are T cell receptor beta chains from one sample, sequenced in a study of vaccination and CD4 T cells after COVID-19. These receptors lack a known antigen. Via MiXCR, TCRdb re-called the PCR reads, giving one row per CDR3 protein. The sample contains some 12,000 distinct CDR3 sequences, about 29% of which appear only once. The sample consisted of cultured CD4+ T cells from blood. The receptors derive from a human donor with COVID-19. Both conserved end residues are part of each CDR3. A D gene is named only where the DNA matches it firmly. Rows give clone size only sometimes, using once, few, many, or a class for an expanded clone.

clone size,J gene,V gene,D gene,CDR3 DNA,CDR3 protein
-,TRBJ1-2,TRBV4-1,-,TGCGCCAGCAGCCAAGAAGGGGGGACCACGGCAGGGAGCTATGGCTACACCTTC,CASSQEGGTTAGSYGYTF
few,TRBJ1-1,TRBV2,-,TGTGCCAGCAGTGAAAGTCGGGGGGGGGACGCTGAAGCTTTCTTT,CASSESRGGDAEAFF
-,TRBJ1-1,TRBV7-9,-,TGTGCCAGCAGCTTCGGCAGGTCCTCAATGAACACTGAAGCTTTCTTT,CASSFGRSSMNTEAFF
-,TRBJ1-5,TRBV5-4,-,TGTGCCAGCAGCTTGGACAGGGGCAATCAGCCCCAGCATTTT,CASSLDRGNQPQHF
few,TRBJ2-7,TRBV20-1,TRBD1,TGCAGTGCTAGAGAGGGACAGGGGGCGTTCAACTACGAGCAGTACTTC,CSAREGQGAFNYEQYF
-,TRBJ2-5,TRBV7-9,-,TGTGCCAGCAGCTTCGCGAGATGGGGAGGTTTCGACGAGACCCAGTACTTC,CASSFARWGGFDETQYF
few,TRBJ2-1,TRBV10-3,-,TGTGCCATCAGTGCAAAGTATGAGCAGTTCTTC,CAISAKYEQFF
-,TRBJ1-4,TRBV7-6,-,TGTGCCAGCAGCCTGACACCTACACTTAATGAAAAACTGTTTTTT,CASSLTPTLNEKLFF
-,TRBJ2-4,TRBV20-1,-,TGCAGTGCGCGTGGAGGGGGCCTAGGGAACATTCAGTACTTC,CSARGGGLGNIQYF
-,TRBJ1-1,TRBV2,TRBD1,TGTGCCAGCAGTAGACAGGGGGGTGAAGCTTTCTTT,CASSRQGGEAFF
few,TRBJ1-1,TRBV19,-,TGTGCCAGTGAGAACAGGGCCCTGAACACTGAAGCTTTCTTT,CASENRALNTEAFF
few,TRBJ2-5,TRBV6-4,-,TGTGCCAGCAGTGACTCGATACAGATCCAAGAGACCCAGTACTTC,CASSDSIQIQETQYF
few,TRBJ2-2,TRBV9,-,TGTGCCAGCAGCGTAGTTGGGACTCCGAACACCGGGGAGCTGTTTTTT,CASSVVGTPNTGELFF
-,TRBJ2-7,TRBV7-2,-,TGTGCCAGCAGCTTCGGGGACTCCTACGAGCAGTACTTC,CASSFGDSYEQYF
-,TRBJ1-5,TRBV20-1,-,TGCAGTGCTAGGGCCGGCAATCAGCCCCAGCATTTT,CSARAGNQPQHF
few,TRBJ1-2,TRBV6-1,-,TGTGCCAGCAGTGTGGGCCAGACTAGCTATGGCTACACCTTC,CASSVGQTSYGYTF
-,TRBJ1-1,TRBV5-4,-,TGTGCCAGCAGCGCCGCCGCCCAGCGCAGTAACACTGAAGCTTTCTTT,CASSAAAQRSNTEAFF
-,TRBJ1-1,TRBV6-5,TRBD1,TGTGCCAGCAGTTCTACAGGGGTGGGAACTGAAGCTTTCTTT,CASSSTGVGTEAFF
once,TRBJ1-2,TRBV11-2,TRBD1,TGTGCCAGCAGCCTGACAGGGTATGGCCACACCTTC,CASSLTGYGHTF
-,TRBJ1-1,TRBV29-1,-,TGCAGCGTGAAGAACACTGAAGCTTTCTTT,CSVKNTEAFF
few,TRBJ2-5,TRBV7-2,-,TGTGCCAGCAGCCGCACAGGGAAACAAGAGACCCAGTACTTC,CASSRTGKQETQYF
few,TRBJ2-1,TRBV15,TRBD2,TGTGCCACCAGCAGAGAGGCTAGCGGGCTTGGCGAGCAGTTCTTC,CATSREASGLGEQFF